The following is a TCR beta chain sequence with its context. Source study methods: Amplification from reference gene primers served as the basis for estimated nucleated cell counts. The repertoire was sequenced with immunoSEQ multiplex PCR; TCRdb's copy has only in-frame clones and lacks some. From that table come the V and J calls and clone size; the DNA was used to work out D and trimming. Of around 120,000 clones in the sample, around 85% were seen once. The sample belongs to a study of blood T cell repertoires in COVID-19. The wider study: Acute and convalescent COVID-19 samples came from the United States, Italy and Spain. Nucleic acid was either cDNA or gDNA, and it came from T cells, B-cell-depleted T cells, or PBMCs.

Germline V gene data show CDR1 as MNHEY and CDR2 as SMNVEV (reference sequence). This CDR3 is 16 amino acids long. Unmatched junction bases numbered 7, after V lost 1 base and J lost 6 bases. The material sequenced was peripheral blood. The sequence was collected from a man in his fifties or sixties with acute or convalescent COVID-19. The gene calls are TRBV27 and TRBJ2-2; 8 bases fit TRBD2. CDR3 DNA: TGTGCCAGCAGTTTATTAGGAGCGGGAGCTTCCGGGGAGCTGTTTTTT. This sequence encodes CASSLLGAGASGELFF.